These T cell receptor beta chains were read from a single sample in a study of cytomegalovirus exposure and HLA in healthy donors. Libraries were prepared by immunoSEQ multiplex PCR; TCRdb keeps only in-frame clonotypes and omits some of them. This table has over 85,000 clones, about 73% appearing once. The material sequenced was PBMCs. Receptors were obtained from a woman aged 30 to 39 in good health and CMV-seronegative. Each CDR3 is given with its conserved first and last residue. Fields, in order: J gene, V gene, CDR3 protein.

J gene: TRBJ1-3; V gene: TRBV25-1; CDR3 protein: CASSPDRRDTIYF
J gene: TRBJ2-1; V gene: TRBV7-3; CDR3 protein: CASSLRPENEQFF
J gene: TRBJ1-2; V gene: TRBV15; CDR3 protein: CATSRDFSGYTF
J gene: TRBJ2-5; V gene: TRBV11-2; CDR3 protein: CASSVAGDKETQYF
J gene: TRBJ2-2; V gene: TRBV7-2; CDR3 protein: CASSLAAGNTGELFF
J gene: TRBJ1-5; V gene: TRBV7-2; CDR3 protein: CASSLQQGGPNQPQHF
J gene: TRBJ2-3; V gene: TRBV4-1; CDR3 protein: CASSPGLADTHTQYF
J gene: TRBJ1-2; V gene: TRBV11-2; CDR3 protein: CASSSDDRDYGYTF
J gene: TRBJ1-4; V gene: TRBV18; CDR3 protein: CASSFGGSNEKLFF
J gene: TRBJ2-1; V gene: TRBV7-9; CDR3 protein: CASSLRTSGRVSYNEQFF
J gene: TRBJ1-1; V gene: TRBV9; CDR3 protein: CASHRGDTEAFF
J gene: TRBJ1-1; V gene: TRBV28; CDR3 protein: CASSLGGEGTEAFF
J gene: TRBJ1-5; V gene: TRBV7-2; CDR3 protein: CASSLSTGAQGAQHF
J gene: TRBJ1-2; V gene: TRBV7-8; CDR3 protein: CASSSGQGGIYGYTF
J gene: TRBJ2-7; V gene: TRBV27; CDR3 protein: CATSLIGDSTYEQYF
J gene: TRBJ2-5; V gene: TRBV7-2; CDR3 protein: CASSFWSTGLQETQYF
J gene: TRBJ2-2; V gene: TRBV25-1; CDR3 protein: CASKGQPNTGELFF
J gene: TRBJ2-1; V gene: TRBV7-7; CDR3 protein: CASSPPGGREQFF
J gene: TRBJ2-2; V gene: TRBV14; CDR3 protein: CASSQWQGNTGELFF
J gene: TRBJ2-3; V gene: TRBV28; CDR3 protein: CASSPLNLSGPRPSTDTQYF
J gene: TRBJ1-2; V gene: TRBV30; CDR3 protein: CAWSGDRANYGYTF
J gene: TRBJ2-7; V gene: TRBV6-5; CDR3 protein: CASSYAGQGGLYEQYF
J gene: TRBJ1-2; V gene: TRBV29-1; CDR3 protein: CSVEEAGGYGYTF
J gene: TRBJ1-2; V gene: TRBV30; CDR3 protein: CAWSAQGFGYTF
J gene: TRBJ1-1; V gene: TRBV28; CDR3 protein: CASSLTGENTEAFF
J gene: TRBJ2-3; V gene: TRBV29-1; CDR3 protein: CSVESPSTDTQYF
J gene: TRBJ1-1; V gene: TRBV29-1; CDR3 protein: CSGDTETEAFF
J gene: TRBJ2-1; V gene: TRBV25-1; CDR3 protein: CASSLSGGISYNEQFF
J gene: TRBJ2-5; V gene: TRBV10-3; CDR3 protein: CAISERGVETQYF
J gene: TRBJ2-2; V gene: TRBV7-2; CDR3 protein: CASTAWGLTNTGELFF
J gene: TRBJ2-1; V gene: TRBV7-6; CDR3 protein: CASSPGGSYNEQFF
J gene: TRBJ2-5; V gene: TRBV18; CDR3 protein: CASSTTAGGQETQYF
J gene: TRBJ2-1; V gene: TRBV9; CDR3 protein: CASSVGGELYNEQFF
J gene: TRBJ1-2; V gene: TRBV15; CDR3 protein: CATSSYYTTNYGYTF
J gene: TRBJ2-3; V gene: TRBV9; CDR3 protein: CASSVRLASDTQYF
J gene: TRBJ1-2; V gene: TRBV2; CDR3 protein: CASRSIDSVSNYGYTF
J gene: TRBJ2-7; V gene: TRBV28; CDR3 protein: CASSLRLYYEQYF
J gene: TRBJ1-4; V gene: TRBV25-1; CDR3 protein: CASSFLEKLFF
J gene: TRBJ1-2; V gene: TRBV9; CDR3 protein: CASSEGLWEGNYGYTF